Included here is one TCR beta chain sequence, with context. In its sample, this clonotype was seen many times. The antigen it recognizes is unknown. Qualities for individual bases were not recorded, and no much larger clone is one base off. The data belong to a study of T cells in Graves' hyperthyroidism and ophthalmopathy (dated by TCRdb to about 2019). Study-level background: Peripheral blood samples were taken at initial diagnosis, before any treatment was given. For training and testing, the 100 or so patients in the discovery cohort were randomly divided in a 7:3 ratio. According to the paper, TCR Vbeta CDR3 sequencing was carried out on approximately 140 peripheral blood samples, which came from 40 to 45 ophthalmopathy, 75 to 80 hyperthyroidism and approximately 17 progressor patients. TCR V-J signatures able to tell the groups apart were searched for in a discovery cohort of 100 patients, of whom roughly 42 had Graves' ophthalmopathy and 57 had stable Graves' hyperthyroidism. Thyroid tissue and blood T-cell repertoires from more than 5 Graves' hyperthyroidism patients were also compared in the study. Prospective prediction of ophthalmopathy was tested in an independent validation cohort consisting of 18 hyperthyroidism patients and more than 15 patients who later progressed to ophthalmopathy. Once sampling was done, hyperthyroidism patients were given methimazole at a starting dose of 30 mg daily, whereas ophthalmopathy patients were given high-dose intravenous methylprednisolone. Summary of the overall study and its limitations: A 13 V-J signature model separated ophthalmopathy from stable hyperthyroidism, with 87.88% sensitivity and 81.08% specificity in cross-validation and 80%/75% in testing. Most expanded thyroid clonotypes (frequency above 0.001) were also found in blood, which suggests that blood repertoires may mirror thyroid immune responses. During validation, the model predicted progression to ophthalmopathy a median of about 5.9 months ahead of onset, with around 65% sensitivity and almost 75% specificity. No statistical method was used to fix the sample size in advance, and group allocation was not hidden from the investigators.

From a lookup of the germline V gene (reference sequence), CDR1 and CDR2 are DFQATT and SNEGSKA. Including the terminal cysteine and phenylalanine, the CDR3 comprises 13 residues. Only the CDR3 DNA is retained, 39 bases long and in frame from the first base. At the junction V is shortened by 6 bases and J by 2 bases, with 13 bases in between. TCR beta CDR3 regions were amplified from RNA transcripts. The first round of RT-PCR for the TCR CDR3 was performed with the HTBI primer set and the Qiagen OneStep RT-PCR kit. A second multiplex PCR round built the libraries, followed by size selection and purification. The libraries were sequenced on an Illumina HiSeq2000 using paired-end 100 bp reads. In the original analysis: SOAPnuke was used to process the raw data, throwing out any read that contained adapters or uncalled bases, had a mean Phred below 15, or lacked an exact constant-primer or identifier match. High-quality paired reads were merged with COPE v1.2.5, and unique nucleotide sequences were defined as clonotypes. MiTCR v1.1 was used to align clonotypes to the IMGT TRBV, TRBD and TRBJ reference segments. The analysis was restricted to V-J combinations with a frequency above 0.0001, which together covered over 99% of the repertoires. The TCS score was defined as F50 (clonal expansion) divided by E x V (chaos), with BLOSUM62-based TCRdist calculated between CDR3 peptides within each V-J. Welch's t-statistics and random forest reduced just over 500 V-J features to about 12, which were used in a naive Bayes classifier (R e1071). TCRdb cleaned the public reads at Q25 with fastp, built clones with MiXCR and kept in-frame beta chains. Identical CDR3 proteins give one entry, which carries the most common genes and DNA. The V and J calls shown here were made by TCRdb, not taken from the authors' results. Recorded for this sample are about 500,000 distinct CDR3 sequences; 15% to 20% of them occurred a single time. Less than 30% of the sample goes to the ten largest clones.

In the ophthalmopathy patients, disease was moderately to severely active, with a Clinical Activity Score of 3 or more, a NOSPECS grade of 4 or more, and a duration of less than 3 months. The study excluded patients with uncontrolled infections, other autoimmune diseases, pregnancy or lactation. Diagnoses were based on clinical symptoms, serum thyroxine and TRAb, thyroid ultrasound and orbital computed tomography. Ficoll-Paque density gradient centrifugation was used to isolate PBMCs from about 10 ml of fresh peripheral blood. Total RNA was extracted using Trizol reagent, and RNA quality was assessed on an Agilent 2100 Bioanalyzer.

The sequence was obtained from a woman in her twenties or thirties with Graves' ophthalmopathy. The V and J segments used are TRBV20-1 and TRBJ2-5; no D gene call is confident. Sequencing used blood. In nucleotides, the sequence is TGCAGTGCACTACTGAACGGGCAAGAGACCCAGTACTTC. Its protein is CSALLNGQETQYF.